A selection of T cell receptor beta chains follows, all from one sample in a study of T cells and Merkel cell carcinoma outcomes. Sequencing used immunoSEQ multiplex PCR; TCRdb keeps in-frame clones, though not all of them. The repertoire has 9,500 to 15,000 clones, just under 97% of them found once; the top ten carry roughly 0.92%. Sequences were obtained from tumor tissue from Merkel cell carcinoma. The source of these receptors is a human donor with Merkel cell carcinoma. The conserved cysteine and the conserved F or W are not part of the CDR3 here. Each record gives: V gene, D gene, CDR3 protein. The D gene is left open where the match is weak.

V gene: TRBV10-2; D gene: TRBD1; CDR3 protein: ASESGGNEQF
V gene: TRBV30; D gene: TRBD1; CDR3 protein: AWRGDRSNYGYT
V gene: TRBV28; D gene: NA; CDR3 protein: ASSPTSGEGYEQY
V gene: TRBV6-4; D gene: NA; CDR3 protein: ASSSSPGNQPQH
V gene: TRBV5-1; D gene: NA; CDR3 protein: ASSLGDSGGRTEAF
V gene: TRBV28; D gene: NA; CDR3 protein: ASSLGFPEQY
V gene: TRBV12-5; D gene: NA; CDR3 protein: ASGRRDTKNIQY
V gene: TRBV11-3; D gene: TRBD1; CDR3 protein: ASSLGPGQGFAGANVLT
V gene: TRBV6-1; D gene: NA; CDR3 protein: ASSEYPRTDGYT
V gene: TRBV19; D gene: NA; CDR3 protein: ASTMRGGAEQY
V gene: TRBV10-3; D gene: NA; CDR3 protein: AISEHSNYGYT
V gene: TRBV10-2; D gene: NA; CDR3 protein: ASSDRVGNQPQH
V gene: TRBV5-4; D gene: NA; CDR3 protein: ASSPRDFTGELF
V gene: TRBV9; D gene: NA; CDR3 protein: ASSVAGVDTGELF
V gene: TRBV5-1; D gene: TRBD1; CDR3 protein: ASSETQGIGSDTQY
V gene: TRBV29-1; D gene: NA; CDR3 protein: SVFNRVVTEAF
V gene: TRBV6-5; D gene: NA; CDR3 protein: ASSYRGTTADTQY
V gene: TRBV11-3; D gene: NA; CDR3 protein: ASALGAGTEAF
V gene: TRBV7-8; D gene: NA; CDR3 protein: ASSLTQGGDTEAF
V gene: TRBV9; D gene: NA; CDR3 protein: ASSVDPGSSTNEKLF
V gene: TRBV5-1; D gene: NA; CDR3 protein: ASAKGDSDEKLF
V gene: TRBV18; D gene: TRBD1; CDR3 protein: ASSPPQGGSRTEAF
V gene: TRBV2; D gene: NA; CDR3 protein: ASSLTGYEQY
V gene: TRBV5-1; D gene: NA; CDR3 protein: ASSLDGQFTDTQY
V gene: TRBV27; D gene: TRBD1; CDR3 protein: ASSFVTGSYEQY
V gene: TRBV19; D gene: NA; CDR3 protein: ASSRDGTAEAF
V gene: TRBV18; D gene: NA; CDR3 protein: ASSPPGGIGQETQY